This section outlines one T cell receptor beta chain sequence together with its context. Sequencing used immunoSEQ multiplex PCR; TCRdb keeps in-frame clones, though not all of them. The sample has 650,000 to 800,000 clones; roughly 94% are singletons. The sample belongs to a study of shared clonotypes between healthy human individuals. The naive CD8 population came from CD45RO-negative cells selected for CCR7, without terminally differentiated effector memory CD45RA+ cells. CDR3 length: 14 amino acids. Trimming removed 4 bases at V and 1 base at J, with 10 bases between. CDR1 and CDR2 from the germline V gene are MNHEY and SMNVEV (reference sequence).

The receptor was derived from a man aged 25 to 40 in good health. The chain employs TRBV27 and TRBJ2-5, with a tentative D call TRBD1 (5 bases). Sequencing input: naive CD8+ T cells sorted from blood. The DNA for the CDR3 is TGTGCCAGCAGTTCTGGGGCCATCCAAGAGACCCAGTACTTC. Its translation is CASSSGAIQETQYF.